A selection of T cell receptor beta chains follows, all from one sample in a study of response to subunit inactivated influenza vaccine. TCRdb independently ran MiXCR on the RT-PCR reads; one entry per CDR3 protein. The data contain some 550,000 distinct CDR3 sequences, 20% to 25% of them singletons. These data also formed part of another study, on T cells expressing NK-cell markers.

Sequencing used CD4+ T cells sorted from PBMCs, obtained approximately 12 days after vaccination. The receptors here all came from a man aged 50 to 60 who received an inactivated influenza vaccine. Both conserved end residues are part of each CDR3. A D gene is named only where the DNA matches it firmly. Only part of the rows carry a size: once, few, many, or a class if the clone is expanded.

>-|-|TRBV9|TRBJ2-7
TGTGCCAGCAGCGCGGTGACGGACTCCTACGAGCAGTACTTC
CASSAVTDSYEQYF
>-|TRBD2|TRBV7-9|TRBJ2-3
TGTGCCAGCAGCCCGGAGACTAGCAGGGCAGATACGCAGTATTTT
CASSPETSRADTQYF
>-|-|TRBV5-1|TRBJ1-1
TGCGCCAGCAAATTAGGGGAACAGGGTGCGGCTTTCTTT
CASKLGEQGAAFF
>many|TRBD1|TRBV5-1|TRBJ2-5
TGCGCCAGCAGCTTGGCGGGACAGGGAGAGACCCAGTACTTC
CASSLAGQGETQYF
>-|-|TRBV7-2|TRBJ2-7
TGTGCCAGCAGCGATTACTGGTCGGGCTCCTACGAGCAGTACTTC
CASSDYWSGSYEQYF
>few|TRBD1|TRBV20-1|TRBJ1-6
TGCAGTGCTAGCCGGGACAGAGATAATTCACCCCTCCACTTT
CSASRDRDNSPLHF
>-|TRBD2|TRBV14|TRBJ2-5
TGTGCCAGCAGCCAACAAGAACCCGGGAGGAGGGGCCCTTACTTC
CASSQQEPGRRGPYF
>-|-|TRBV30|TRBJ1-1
TGTGCCTGGAGTGTTAAAGGGTCGCTTACTGAAGCTTTCTTT
CAWSVKGSLTEAFF
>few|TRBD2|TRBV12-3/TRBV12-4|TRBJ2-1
TGTGCCACCCTCAAGGCACTAGCGAACAATGAGCAGTTCTTC
CATLKALANNEQFF
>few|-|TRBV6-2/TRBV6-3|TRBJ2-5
TGTGCCAGCAGACCTATCGGACAGGGAGGGGAAGAGACCCAGTACTTC
CASRPIGQGGEETQYF
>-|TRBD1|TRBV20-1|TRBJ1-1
TGCAGTGCCATAGGACAGGGTGGTACTGAAGCTTTCTTT
CSAIGQGGTEAFF
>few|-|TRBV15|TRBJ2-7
TGTGCCACCAGCAGGACAGGCGGCTACGAGCAGTACTTC
CATSRTGGYEQYF
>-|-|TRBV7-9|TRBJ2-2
TGTGCCAGCAGCCGGGACACCCTAAACACCGGGGAGCTGTTTTTT
CASSRDTLNTGELFF
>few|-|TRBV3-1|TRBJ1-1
TGTGCCAGCAGCCAGATCGGGAGTAACACTGAAGCTTTCTTT
CASSQIGSNTEAFF
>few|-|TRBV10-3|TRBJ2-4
TGTGCCATCAGTGAGTCGCCCAGGCTGGGAAACATTCAGTACTTC
CAISESPRLGNIQYF
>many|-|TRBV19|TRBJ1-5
TGTGCCAGTAGCCAAATGGGGGTGTATAGCAATCAGCCCCAGCATTTT
CASSQMGVYSNQPQHF
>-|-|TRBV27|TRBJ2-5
TGTGCCAGCAGTTTAAGACAGCGAGAGACCCAGTACTTC
CASSLRQRETQYF
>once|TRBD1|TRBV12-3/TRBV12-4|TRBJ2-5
TGTGCCAGCGGCGGTTTCAATTTGGGACAGGGGTATAAGACCCAGTACTTC
CASGGFNLGQGYKTQYF
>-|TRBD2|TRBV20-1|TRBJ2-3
TGCACGGGGGGGCTAGCGGGGACAGATACGCAGTATTTT
CTGGLAGTDTQYF
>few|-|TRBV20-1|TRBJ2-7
TGCAGTGCTAGAGATTCTGGGAAGGGGGAGCAGTACTTC
CSARDSGKGEQYF
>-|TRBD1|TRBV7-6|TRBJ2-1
TGTGCCAGCAGCAGCCGGGACAGGGGGCCGTTCTTC
CASSSRDRGPFF
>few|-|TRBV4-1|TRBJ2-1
TGCGCCAGCAGCCCCCCCCCCTTTGGGGAGCGGTTCTTC
CASSPPPFGERFF
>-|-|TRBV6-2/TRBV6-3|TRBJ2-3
TGTGCCAGCAATGGGGGGTACACAGATACGCAGTATTTT
CASNGGYTDTQYF
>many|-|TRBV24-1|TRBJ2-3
TGTGCCACCACCGACCGGGATACGCAGTATTTT
CATTDRDTQYF
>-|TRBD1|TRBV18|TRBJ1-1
TGTGCCAGCTCACCAAACGCTAGGCAGGGGGCAACTGAAGCTTTCTTT
CASSPNARQGATEAFF
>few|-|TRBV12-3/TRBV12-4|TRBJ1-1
TGTGCCAGCAGTCCGAGGGGTTTTAAGACTGAAGCTTTCTTT
CASSPRGFKTEAFF
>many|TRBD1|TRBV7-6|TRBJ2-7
TGTGCCAGCAGCCTGACTGGGACAGCTTCCTACGAGCAGTACTTC
CASSLTGTASYEQYF
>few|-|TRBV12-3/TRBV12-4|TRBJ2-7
TGTGCCAGCAGTTGGCGGGGCGTCTACGAGCAGTACTTC
CASSWRGVYEQYF
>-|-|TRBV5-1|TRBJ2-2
TGCGCCAGCAGCTTCACGGGGACCAACACCGGTGAGCTGTTTTTT
CASSFTGTNTGELFF
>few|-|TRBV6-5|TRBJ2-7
TGTGCCAGCAGTTACTCGGGGTCATTCAGGGGTTACGAGCAGTACTTC
CASSYSGSFRGYEQYF
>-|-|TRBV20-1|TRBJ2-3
TGCAGTGCTAGAGATCCCAATATAGGCACAGATACGCAGTATTTT
CSARDPNIGTDTQYF
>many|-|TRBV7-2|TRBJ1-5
TGTGCCAGCAGCTTAGATAGGGGTAGTAAGCCCCAGCATTTT
CASSLDRGSKPQHF
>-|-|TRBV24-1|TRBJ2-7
TGTGCCACCAGTGACGGTGCCTCAAACGAGCAGTACTTC
CATSDGASNEQYF